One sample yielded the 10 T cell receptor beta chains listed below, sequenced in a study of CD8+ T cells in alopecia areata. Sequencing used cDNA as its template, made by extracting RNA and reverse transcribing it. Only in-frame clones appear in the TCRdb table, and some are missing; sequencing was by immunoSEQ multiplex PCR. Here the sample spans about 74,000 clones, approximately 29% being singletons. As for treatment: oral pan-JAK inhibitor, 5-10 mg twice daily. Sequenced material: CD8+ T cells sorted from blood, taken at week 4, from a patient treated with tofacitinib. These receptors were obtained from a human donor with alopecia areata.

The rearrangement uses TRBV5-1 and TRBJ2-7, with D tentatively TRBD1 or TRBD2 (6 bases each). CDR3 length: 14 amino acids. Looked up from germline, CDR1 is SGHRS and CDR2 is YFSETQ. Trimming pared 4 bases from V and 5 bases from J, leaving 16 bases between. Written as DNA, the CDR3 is TGCGCCAGCAGCCTGTGGGGGGCCCCCAACGAGCAGTACTTC. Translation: CASSLWGAPNEQYF.

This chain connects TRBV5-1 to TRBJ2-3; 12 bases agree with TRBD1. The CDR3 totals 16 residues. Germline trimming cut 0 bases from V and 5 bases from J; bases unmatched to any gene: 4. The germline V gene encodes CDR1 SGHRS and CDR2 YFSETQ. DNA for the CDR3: TGCGCCAGCAGCTTGGGGGACAGGGGGCTTCAAGATACGCAGTATTTT. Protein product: CASSLGDRGLQDTQYF.

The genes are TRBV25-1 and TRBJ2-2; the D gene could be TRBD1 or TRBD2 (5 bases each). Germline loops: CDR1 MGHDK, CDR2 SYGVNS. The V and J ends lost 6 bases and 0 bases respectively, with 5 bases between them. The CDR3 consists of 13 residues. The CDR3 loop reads CASRGPNTGELFF. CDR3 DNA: TGTGCCAGCAGGGGACCGAACACCGGGGAGCTGTTTTTT. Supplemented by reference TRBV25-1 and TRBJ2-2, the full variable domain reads EADIYQTPRYLVIGTGKKITLECSQTMGHDKMYWYQQDPGMELHLIHYSYGVNSTEKGDLSSESTVSRIRTEHFPLTLESARPSHTSQYLCASRGPNTGELFFGEGSRLTVL.

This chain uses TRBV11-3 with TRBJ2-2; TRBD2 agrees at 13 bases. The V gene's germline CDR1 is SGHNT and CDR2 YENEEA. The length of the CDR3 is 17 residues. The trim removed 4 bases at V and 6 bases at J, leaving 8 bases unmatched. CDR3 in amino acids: CASSSVTSGRLAGELFF. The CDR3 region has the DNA TGTGCCAGCAGCTCCGTGACTAGCGGGAGGTTGGCCGGGGAGCTGTTTTTT.

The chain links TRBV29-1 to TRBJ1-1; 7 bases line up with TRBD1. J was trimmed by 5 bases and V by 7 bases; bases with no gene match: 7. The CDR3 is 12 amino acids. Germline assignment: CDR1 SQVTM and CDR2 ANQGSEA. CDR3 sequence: CSGQQGQTEAFF. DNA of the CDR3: TGCAGCGGACAACAGGGACAGACTGAAGCTTTCTTT.

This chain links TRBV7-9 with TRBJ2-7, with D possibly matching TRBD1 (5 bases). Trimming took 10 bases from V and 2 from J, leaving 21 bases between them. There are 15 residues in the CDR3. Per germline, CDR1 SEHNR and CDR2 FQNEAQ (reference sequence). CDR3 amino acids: CATVKKGKLTYEQYF. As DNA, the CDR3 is TGTGCCACCGTAAAAAAGGGGAAATTGACCTACGAGCAGTACTTC.

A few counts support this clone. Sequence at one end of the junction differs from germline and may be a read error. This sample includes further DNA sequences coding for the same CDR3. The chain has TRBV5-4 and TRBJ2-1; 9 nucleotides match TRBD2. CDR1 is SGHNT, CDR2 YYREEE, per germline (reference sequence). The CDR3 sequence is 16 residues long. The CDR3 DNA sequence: TGCGCCAGCAGCCAAGGGGCTAGCGGGACAGACAATGAGCAGTTCTTC. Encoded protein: CASSQGASGTDNEQFF.

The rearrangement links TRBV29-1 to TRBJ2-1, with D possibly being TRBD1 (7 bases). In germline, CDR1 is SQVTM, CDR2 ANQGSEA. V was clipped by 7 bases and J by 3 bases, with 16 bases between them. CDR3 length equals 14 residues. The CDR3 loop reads CSAPRQGLYNEQFF. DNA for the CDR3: TGCAGCGCTCCTCGACAGGGACTCTACAATGAGCAGTTCTTC.

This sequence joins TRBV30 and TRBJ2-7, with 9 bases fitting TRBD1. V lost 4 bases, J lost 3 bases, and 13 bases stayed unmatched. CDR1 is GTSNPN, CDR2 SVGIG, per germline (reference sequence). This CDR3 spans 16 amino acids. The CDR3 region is CAWNSSPMGQGYEQYF. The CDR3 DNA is TGTGCCTGGAATTCGAGTCCGATGGGACAGGGCTACGAGCAGTACTTC.

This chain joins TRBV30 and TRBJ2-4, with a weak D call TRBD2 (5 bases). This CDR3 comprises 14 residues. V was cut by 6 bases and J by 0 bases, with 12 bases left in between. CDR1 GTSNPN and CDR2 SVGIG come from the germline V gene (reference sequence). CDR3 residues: CACSTGLAKNIQYF. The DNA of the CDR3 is TGTGCCTGTTCCACGGGGTTAGCCAAAAACATTCAGTACTTC. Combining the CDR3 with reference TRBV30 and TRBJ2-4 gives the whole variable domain SQTIHQWPATLVQPVGSPLSLECTVEGTSNPNLYWYRQAAGRGLQLLFYSVGIGQISSEVPQNLSASRPQDRQFILSSKKLLLSDSGFYLCACSTGLAKNIQYFGAGTRLSVL.